This paragraph reports one T cell receptor (beta chain). The antigen is not known. The investigators amplified TCR beta CDR3 regions from RNA transcripts. A first-round RT-PCR of the TCR CDR3 used the HTBI primer set. TCRdb re-derived calls from the multiplex PCR reads in MiXCR, one entry per CDR3 protein. Of 300,000 to 450,000 distinct CDR3 sequences in the sample, roughly 15% were seen once. Exclusion criteria comprised uncontrolled infection, other autoimmune disease, pregnancy or lactation. Diagnoses were made from clinical symptoms, serum measures (thyroxine and TRAb), thyroid ultrasound and orbital computed tomography. Using about 10 ml of fresh peripheral blood, PBMCs were prepared. The data are from a study of T cells in Graves' hyperthyroidism and ophthalmopathy. The study, taken as a whole, reports: Blood also carried most thyroid clonotypes expanded above 0.001.

This CDR3 is built from 15 residues. Between the trimmed V and J ends, which lost 0 bases and 3 bases, there was a span of 9 bases. In germline, CDR1 is SGHRS, CDR2 YFSETQ. The chain uses TRBV5-1 and TRBJ1-4; no clear D gene. Sequencing input: blood. This clonotype originated in a woman aged 25 to 45 with Graves' ophthalmopathy. The CDR3: CASSLGSGANEKLFF. For the CDR3, the DNA is TGCGCCAGCAGCTTGGGGTCAGGCGCTAATGAAAAACTGTTTTTT. Full variable domain (rest looked up from reference TRBV5-1 and TRBJ1-4): KAGVTQTPRYLIKTRGQQVTLSCSPISGHRSVSWYQQTPGQGLQFLFEYFSETQRNKGNFPGRFSGRQFSNSRSEMNVSTLELGDSALYLCASSLGSGANEKLFFGSGTQLSVL.